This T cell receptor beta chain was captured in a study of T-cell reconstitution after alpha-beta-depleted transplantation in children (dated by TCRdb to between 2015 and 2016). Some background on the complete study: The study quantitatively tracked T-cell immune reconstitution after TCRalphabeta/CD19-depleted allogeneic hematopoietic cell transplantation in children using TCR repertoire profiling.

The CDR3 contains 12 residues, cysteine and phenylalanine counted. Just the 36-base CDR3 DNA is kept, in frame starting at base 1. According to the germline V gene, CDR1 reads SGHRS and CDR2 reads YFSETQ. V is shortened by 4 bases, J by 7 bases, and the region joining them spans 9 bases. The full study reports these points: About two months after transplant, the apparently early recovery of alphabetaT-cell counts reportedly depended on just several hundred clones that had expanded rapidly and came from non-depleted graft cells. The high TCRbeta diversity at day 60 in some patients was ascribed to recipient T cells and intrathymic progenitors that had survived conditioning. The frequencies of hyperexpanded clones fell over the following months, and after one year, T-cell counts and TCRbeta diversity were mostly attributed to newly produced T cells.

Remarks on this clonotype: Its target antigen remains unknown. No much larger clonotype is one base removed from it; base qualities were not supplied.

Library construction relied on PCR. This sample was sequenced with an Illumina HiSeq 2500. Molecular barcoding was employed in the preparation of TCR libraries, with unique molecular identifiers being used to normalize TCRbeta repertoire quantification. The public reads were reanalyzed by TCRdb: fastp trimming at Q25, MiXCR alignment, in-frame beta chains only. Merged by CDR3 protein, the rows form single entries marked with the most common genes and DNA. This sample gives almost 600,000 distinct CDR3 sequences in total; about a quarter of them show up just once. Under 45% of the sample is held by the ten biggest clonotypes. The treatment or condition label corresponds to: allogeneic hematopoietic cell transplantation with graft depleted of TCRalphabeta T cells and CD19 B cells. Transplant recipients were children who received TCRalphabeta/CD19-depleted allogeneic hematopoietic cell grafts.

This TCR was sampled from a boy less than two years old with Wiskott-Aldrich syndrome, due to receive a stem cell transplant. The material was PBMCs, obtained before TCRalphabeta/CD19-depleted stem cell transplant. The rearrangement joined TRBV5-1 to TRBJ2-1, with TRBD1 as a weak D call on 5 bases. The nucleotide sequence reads TGCGCCAGCAGCGTAGGGGTAAATGAGCAGTTCTTC. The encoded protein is CASSVGVNEQFF.